A single T cell receptor (beta chain) is shown here with its context. The antigen remains unidentified. Per individual sample, about 10^5 TCR templates were assayed. The protocol was immunoSEQ multiplex PCR, while the TCRdb copy is restricted to in-frame clones and leaves out a portion. The data show about 63,000 clones, around 78% seen once. The sample is drawn from a study of siplizumab effects on memory and regulatory T cells. CDR1 and CDR2 from the germline V gene are SGHNT and YENEEA. CDR3 length: 16 amino acids. Trimming took 5 bases from V and 6 from J, leaving 19 bases between them. The study, taken as a whole, reports: Relative to controls at more than 25%, mappable alloreactive CD4+ clones exhibited a mean Treg-derived proportion of about 69% with siplizumab. Alloreactive sequences tracing back to unstimulated CD4+ memory cells fell significantly with siplizumab. Contribution to the alloresponse seemed major for naive T cells, which also seemed more diverse than memory cells.

Sequenced input: memory CD4+ T cells sorted from blood. The V call is TRBV11-3, the J call TRBJ2-2, with D perhaps TRBD1 (5 bases). The sequence came from a human donor in good health. This CDR3 is CASSRQGSSFPGELFF. The CDR3 nucleotides read TGTGCCAGCAGCCGCCAGGGTTCATCCTTCCCCGGGGAGCTGTTTTTT.